The clone carrying this T cell receptor beta chain was counted between two and nine times. Its specificity is not known. Using immunoSEQ multiplex PCR, the repertoire was profiled, and TCRdb retains in-frame clones only, with some absent. The sample comprises 150,000 or so clones, roughly nine tenths of which are singletons, and 5.5% rests with the top ten. The data stem from a study of T cell responses to AZD1222 COVID-19 vaccine. Study-wide results and limits: Targets within unmutated variant regions were reportedly found for nearly half of spike-specific TCRs. Of the AZD1222 recipients, only five to seven were seropositive at baseline.

CDR3 length: 15 amino acids. Germline values: CDR1 SGDLS, CDR2 YYNGEE. Trimming shortened V by 3 bases and J by 2 bases, and 11 bases separated the two germline ends. The V and J genes are TRBV9 and TRBJ1-4; D possibly corresponds to TRBD1 (6 bases). The specimen comprised peripheral blood, sampled on day 0 of MenACWY control vaccination. The receptor was derived from an adult in good health. CDR3 sequence: CASSAQGWTNEKLFF. The CDR3 DNA sequence: TGTGCCAGCAGCGCACAGGGCTGGACTAATGAAAAACTGTTTTTT.